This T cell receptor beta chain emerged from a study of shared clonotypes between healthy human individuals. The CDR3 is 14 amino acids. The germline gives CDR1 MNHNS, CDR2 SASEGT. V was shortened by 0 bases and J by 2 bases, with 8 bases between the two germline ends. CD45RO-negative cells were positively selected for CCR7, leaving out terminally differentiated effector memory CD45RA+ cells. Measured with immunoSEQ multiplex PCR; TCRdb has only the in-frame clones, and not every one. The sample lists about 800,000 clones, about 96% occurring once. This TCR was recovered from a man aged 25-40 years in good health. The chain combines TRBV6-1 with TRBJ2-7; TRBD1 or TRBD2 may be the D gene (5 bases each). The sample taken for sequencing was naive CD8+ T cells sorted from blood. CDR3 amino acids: CASSEARDPYEQYF. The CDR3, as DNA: TGTGCCAGCAGTGAAGCAAGGGACCCCTACGAGCAGTACTTC.